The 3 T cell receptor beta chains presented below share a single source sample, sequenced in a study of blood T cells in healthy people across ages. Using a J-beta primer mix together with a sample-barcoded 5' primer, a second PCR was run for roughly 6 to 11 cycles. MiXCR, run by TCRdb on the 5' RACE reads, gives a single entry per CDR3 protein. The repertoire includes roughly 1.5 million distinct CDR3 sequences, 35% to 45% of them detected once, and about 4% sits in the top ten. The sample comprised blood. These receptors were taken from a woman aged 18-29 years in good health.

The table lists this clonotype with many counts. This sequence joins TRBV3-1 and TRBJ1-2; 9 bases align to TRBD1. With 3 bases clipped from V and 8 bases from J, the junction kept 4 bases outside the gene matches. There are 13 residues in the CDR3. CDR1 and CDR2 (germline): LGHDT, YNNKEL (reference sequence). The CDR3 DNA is TGTGCCAGCAGCCACGGGACAGGGAAAGGCTACACCTTC. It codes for CASSHGTGKGYTF.

The CDR3 DNA reads TGCGCCAGCAGCTTAGGACAGGGCGCGAACCAAGAGACCCAGTACTTC. It yields the protein CASSLGQGANQETQYF. The gene calls are TRBV5-1 and TRBJ2-5; TRBD1 matches 8 bases. J gave up 0 bases and V 2 bases, and 6 bases lay outside the gene matches. In germline, CDR1 is SGHRS, CDR2 YFSETQ. The CDR3 spans 16 residues.

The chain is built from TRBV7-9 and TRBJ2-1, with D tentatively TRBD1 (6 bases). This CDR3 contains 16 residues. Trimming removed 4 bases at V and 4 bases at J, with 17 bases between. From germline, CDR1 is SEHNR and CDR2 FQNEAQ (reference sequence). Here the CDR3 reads CASSSTHREAYNEQFF. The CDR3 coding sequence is TGTGCCAGCAGCTCTACCCACAGGGAAGCGTACAATGAGCAGTTCTTC.